Listed below are T cell receptor beta chains from one sample, sequenced in a study of beta chain features in type 1 diabetes. The method was immunoSEQ multiplex PCR; TCRdb's version includes in-frame clones alone and lacks a portion of them. In the table there are 330,000 or so clones, around 12% of which are singletons. The sequencing input was naive CD4+ T cells from blood. The source of these receptors is a woman aged 18-29 years with type 1 diabetes. The CDR3 runs from the conserved cysteine through the conserved F or W. A D gene is named only where the DNA matches it firmly. The size entry is marked missing in some rows and otherwise reads once, few, many or a size class.

D gene,J gene,V gene,CDR3 length,clone size,CDR3 protein,CDR3 DNA
-,TRBJ1-1,TRBV21-1,12,few,CAMLGGDTEAFF,TGTGCCATGTTAGGCGGGGATACTGAAGCTTTCTTT
-,TRBJ1-6,TRBV27,15,few,CASSFDRTYNSPLHF,TGTGCCAGCAGTTTCGACAGGACGTATAATTCACCCCTCCACTTT
-,TRBJ2-7,TRBV7-9,15,-,CASSLEGQGTNEQYF,TGTGCCAGCAGCTTAGAGGGCCAGGGAACAAACGAGCAGTACTTC
TRBD1,TRBJ2-3,TRBV5-1,13,-,CASSLAGGDTQYF,TGCGCCAGCAGCTTGGCAGGGGGAGATACGCAGTATTTT
-,TRBJ1-6,TRBV2,15,-,CASSDSGHLNSPLHF,TGTGCCAGCAGTGATAGCGGACACCTTAATTCACCCCTCCACTTT
-,TRBJ2-1,TRBV2,14,few,CASSGSGVLGEQFF,TGTGCCAGCAGTGGGTCGGGAGTGTTGGGTGAGCAGTTCTTC
-,TRBJ1-4,TRBV7-2,14,-,CASSLRDNGEKLFF,TGTGCCAGCAGCTTGAGAGATAACGGTGAAAAACTGTTTTTT
-,TRBJ2-7,TRBV28,14,-,CASSYRGRRYEQYF,TGTGCCAGCAGTTATAGAGGGAGACGCTACGAGCAGTACTTC
-,TRBJ1-2,TRBV6-6,15,few,CASSYGNYRQDGYTF,TGTGCCAGCAGTTACGGAAATTACAGGCAAGACGGCTACACCTTC
-,TRBJ2-3,TRBV7-2,16,-,CASSPLAGASTDTQYF,TGTGCCAGCAGCCCTTTGGCGGGGGCTAGCACAGATACGCAGTATTTT
TRBD1,TRBJ1-2,TRBV10-3,14,few,CAISPEDRVRGYTF,TGTGCCATCAGCCCCGAGGACAGGGTTCGGGGCTACACCTTC
-,TRBJ1-1,TRBV25-1,11,few,CASYLNTEAFF,TGTGCCAGCTATTTGAACACTGAAGCTTTCTTT
-,TRBJ2-6,TRBV11-2,15,few,CASSTAGSGANVLTF,TGTGCCAGCAGCACGGCAGGCTCTGGGGCCAACGTCCTGACTTTC
TRBD2,TRBJ2-7,TRBV29-1,15,few,CSVEGTSVQSYEQYF,TGCAGCGTTGAAGGGACTAGCGTTCAGTCCTACGAGCAGTACTTC
-,TRBJ2-5,TRBV25-1,12,few,CASSESTETQYF,TGTGCCAGCAGTGAATCTACGGAGACCCAGTACTTC
TRBD2,TRBJ2-2,TRBV5-1,19,-,CASSLAVAGGLAPTGELFF,TGCGCCAGCAGCCTGGCGGTAGCGGGAGGCCTAGCGCCCACCGGGGAGCTGTTTTTT
-,TRBJ1-5,TRBV6-5,12,-,CASSNRNQPQHF,TGTGCCAGCAGCAACAGGAATCAGCCCCAGCATTTT
-,TRBJ1-5,TRBV21-1,19,-,CASWVNRGFPYYSNQPQHF,TGTGCCAGCTGGGTAAACAGGGGGTTCCCCTATTATAGCAATCAGCCCCAGCATTTT
TRBD1,TRBJ2-7,TRBV19,15,few,CASSTRTGGPYEQYF,TGTGCCAGTAGTACAAGGACAGGGGGACCCTACGAGCAGTACTTC
-,TRBJ1-5,TRBV7-9,16,-,CASSRGTGTFNQPQHF,TGTGCCAGCAGCCGCGGTACCGGGACATTCAATCAGCCCCAGCATTTT
-,TRBJ2-7,TRBV28,13,-,CASGRQAPYEQYF,TGTGCCAGCGGACGACAGGCGCCCTACGAGCAGTACTTC
-,TRBJ2-7,TRBV4-1,15,-,CASSQVRGWVYEQYF,TGCGCCAGCAGCCAAGTCCGGGGTTGGGTATACGAGCAGTACTTC
-,TRBJ2-5,TRBV25-1,14,-,CASSKGETQETQYF,TGTGCCAGCAGCAAGGGGGAGACCCAAGAGACCCAGTACTTC
TRBD1,TRBJ1-5,TRBV2,16,few,CASSGTGGYSNQPQHF,TGTGCCAGCAGCGGGACAGGGGGATATAGCAATCAGCCCCAGCATTTT
-,TRBJ1-2,TRBV30,12,-,CAWSVGPYGYTF,TGTGCCTGGAGTGTGGGGCCGTATGGCTACACCTTC
-,TRBJ2-1,TRBV15,14,few,CATSSLAVLDEQFF,TGTGCCACCAGCTCTCTAGCAGTCCTGGATGAGCAGTTCTTC
-,TRBJ2-4,TRBV4-1,17,few,CASSHPGTSQNKNIQYF,TGCGCCAGCAGCCATCCCGGGACATCGCAGAACAAAAACATTCAGTACTTC
-,TRBJ1-2,TRBV5-1,13,few,CASRSDPDIGYTF,TGCGCCAGCAGGTCAGATCCGGACATTGGCTACACCTTC
TRBD1,TRBJ2-7,TRBV6-6,14,few,CASRRQGSSDEQYF,TGTGCCAGCAGAAGACAGGGTTCGAGCGACGAGCAGTACTTC
-,TRBJ1-1,TRBV19,14,few,CASSPPRVDSEAFF,TGTGCCAGTAGTCCGCCTCGAGTGGACTCTGAAGCTTTCTTT
-,TRBJ1-2,TRBV4-3,13,-,CASSQPGNYGYTF,TGCGCCAGCAGCCAACCGGGGAACTATGGCTACACCTTC
-,TRBJ2-7,TRBV28,15,-,CASYPGKRIPYEQYF,TGTGCCAGCTACCCGGGGAAGAGAATACCCTACGAGCAGTACTTC
-,TRBJ2-1,TRBV21-1,14,few,CASSKGRLRNEQFF,TGTGCCAGCAGCAAAGGCCGACTCCGCAATGAGCAGTTCTTC
TRBD1,TRBJ2-5,TRBV6-5,13,few,CASRRGGVETQYF,TGTGCCAGCAGACGAGGGGGCGTAGAGACCCAGTACTTC
TRBD2,TRBJ2-3,TRBV18,16,few,CASSPRAGAGTDTQYF,TGTGCCAGCTCACCCCGAGCGGGAGCAGGGACAGATACGCAGTATTTT
TRBD2,TRBJ2-3,TRBV2,15,few,CASSTRRGGTDTQYF,TGTGCCAGCAGTACCCGGCGGGGGGGCACAGATACGCAGTATTTT
-,TRBJ2-5,TRBV11-2,13,-,CASSQDRQETQYF,TGTGCCAGCAGCCAGGACAGACAAGAGACCCAGTACTTC
TRBD1,TRBJ2-1,TRBV19,16,few,CASSIILGQGSNEQFF,TGTGCCAGTAGTATAATTCTAGGACAGGGGTCCAATGAGCAGTTCTTC
-,TRBJ1-5,TRBV6-6,15,-,CASTLPGTGAQPQHF,TGTGCCAGCACCCTCCCGGGAACGGGTGCCCAGCCCCAGCATTTT
TRBD2,TRBJ2-3,TRBV25-1,16,few,CASSEWGGSSTDTQYF,TGTGCCAGCAGTGAATGGGGGGGTTCTAGCACAGATACGCAGTATTTT
TRBD1,TRBJ1-5,TRBV6-6,15,-,CASSYGTGNNQPQHF,TGTGCCAGCAGTTACGGGACAGGAAACAATCAGCCCCAGCATTTT